The 25 T cell receptor beta chains below come from one sample, sequenced in a study of vaccination and CD4 T cells after COVID-19 (dated 2022 in TCRdb). Receptor amplification or capture employed PCR. The instrument given in TCRdb is Illumina iSeq 100. At the Johns Hopkins FTIC core, DNA from the cultured CD4+ T cells underwent TCR sequencing with the Oncomine TCR Beta short-read assay. The public reads were reanalyzed by TCRdb: fastp trimming at Q25, MiXCR alignment, in-frame beta chains only. When rows share a CDR3 protein, they turn into one entry using the most common DNA and genes. Within this sample are fewer than 15,000 distinct CDR3 sequences, with roughly 31% of them counted one time only. 17% of the sample belongs to the ten largest clones. No antigen has been identified for these receptors. Taken with the paper, the label for treatment or condition translates to: roughly 11-day PBMC culture with coronavirus spike peptide pools or control peptides (ViraFEST assay).

The sequenced material came from cultured CD4+ T cells from blood. The receptors here all came from a human donor with COVID-19.

V gene TRBV11-1 combines with J gene TRBJ2-1, with D perhaps being TRBD1 or TRBD2 (6 bases each). The CDR3 is made up of 14 amino acids. Germline lookup yields CDR1 SGHAT and CDR2 FQDESV (reference sequence). Trimming pared 7 bases from V and 9 bases from J, leaving 19 bases between. This chain's CDR3 is CASMPSPGGREQFF. As DNA, the CDR3 is TGTGCCAGCATGCCCAGCCCCGGGGGCCGTGAGCAGTTCTTC.

J is TRBJ2-7 and V is TRBV6-1; TRBD1 might be the D (5 bases). V was pared by 5 bases and J by 2 bases, with 13 bases between. This CDR3 spans 14 amino acids. CDR1 is MNHNS and CDR2 is SASEGT in the germline V gene. CDR3: CASSPDIWTYEQYF. The CDR3 DNA is TGTGCCAGCAGTCCGGACATTTGGACCTACGAGCAGTACTTC.

The CDR3: CASSFQGGNQPQHF. CDR3 coding DNA: TGCGCCAGCAGCTTTCAGGGAGGCAATCAGCCCCAGCATTTT. The rearrangement uses TRBV5-1 and TRBJ1-5; possible D gene TRBD1, 5 bases. V was pared by 2 bases and J by 2 bases, with 8 bases between. The CDR3 has 14 amino acids. Germline V gene sequence: CDR1 SGHRS, CDR2 YFSETQ. Full variable domain (missing parts from reference TRBV5-1 and TRBJ1-5): KAGVTQTPRYLIKTRGQQVTLSCSPISGHRSVSWYQQTPGQGLQFLFEYFSETQRNKGNFPGRFSGRQFSNSRSEMNVSTLELGDSALYLCASSFQGGNQPQHFGDGTRLSIL.

The table lists this clonotype with a few counts. In DNA, the CDR3 is TGTGCCACCAGCACCACATACACCGGGGAGCTGTTTTTT. Its protein is CATSTTYTGELFF. The chain links TRBV24-1 to TRBJ2-2; no reliable D call. This CDR3 is built from 13 residues. The germline gives CDR1 KGHDR, CDR2 SFDVKD. The V end was cut by 7 bases, the J end by 3 bases, with 8 bases between.

This clonotype has a handful of counts. The chain carries TRBV11-2 and TRBJ2-3; TRBD2 matches 12 bases. This CDR3 is built from 17 residues. Trimming at V came to 3 bases and at J to 0 bases, leaving 4 bases not matched to a gene. CDR1 and CDR2 (germline): SGHAT, FQNNGV. The CDR3 region has the DNA TGTGCCAGCAGCTTGTGGACTAGCGGGAAAAGCACAGATACGCAGTATTTT. Protein sequence: CASSLWTSGKSTDTQYF.

This clonotype was seen once. V usage is TRBV5-4 and J usage is TRBJ2-6; D gene ambiguous. From germline, CDR1 is SGHNT and CDR2 YYREEE (reference sequence). Trimming shortened V by 1 base and J by 1 base, and 6 bases separated the two germline ends. This CDR3 spans 15 amino acids. The CDR3 nucleotides read TGTGCCAGCAGCTTGTTCCGTTCTGGGGCCAACGTCCTGACTTTC. It encodes CASSLFRSGANVLTF. Based on the CDR3 plus reference TRBV5-4 and TRBJ2-6, the full variable domain is ETGVTQSPTHLIKTRGQQVTLRCSSQSGHNTVSWYQQALGQGPQFIFQYYREEENGRGNFPPRFSGLQFPNYSSELNVNALELDDSALYLCASSLFRSGANVLTFGAGSRLTVL.

This chain uses TRBV28 with TRBJ1-5; 12 bases are a match to TRBD1. With V trimmed by 10 bases and J by 2 bases, 12 bases remained unmatched. The CDR3 contains 17 residues. Germline CDR1 is MDHEN and CDR2 is SYDVKM. In DNA form, the CDR3 reads TGTGCCACCCGAAGGGGACAGGGGGCTGATGGCAATCAGCCCCAGCATTTT. Translated, it gives CATRRGQGADGNQPQHF. The full variable domain, rest sourced from reference TRBV28 and TRBJ1-5, is DVKVTQSSRYLVKRTGEKVFLECVQDMDHENMFWYRQDPGLGLRLIYFSYDVKMKEKGDIPEGYSVSREKKERFSLILESASTNQTSMYLCATRRGQGADGNQPQHFGDGTRLSIL.

This clonotype was counted a few times. The chain joins TRBV20-1 to TRBJ2-7; D unclear. This CDR3 spans 14 amino acids. Germline loops: CDR1 DFQATT, CDR2 SNEGSKA (reference sequence). The CDR3: CSPKRPRASYEQYF. DNA for the CDR3: TGCAGCCCTAAAAGACCCCGGGCCTCCTACGAGCAGTACTTC.

The chain uses TRBV4-2 and TRBJ2-7; D not resolved. Trimming removed 1 base at V and 6 bases at J, with 4 bases between. CDR3 length equals 11 residues. Germline V CDR1 and CDR2: LGHNA, YNFKEQ. Here the CDR3 reads CASSQGFEQYF. The CDR3 DNA is TGTGCCAGCAGCCAAGGGTTCGAGCAGTACTTC.

Judged by abundance, this clonotype is medium-sized. The rearrangement links TRBV6-1 to TRBJ1-5; 7 nucleotides agree with TRBD1. There are 16 residues in the CDR3. V lost 5 bases, J lost 1 base, and 8 bases stayed unmatched. The germline CDR1 and CDR2 sequences are MNHNS and SASEGT. DNA of the CDR3: TGTGCCAGCAGTCCGGAAACAGGGGTGAGCAATCAGCCCCAGCATTTT. It codes for CASSPETGVSNQPQHF.

The gene calls are TRBV18 and TRBJ1-2; possible D gene TRBD1, 6 bases. The CDR3 runs to 14 residues. Trimming removed 3 bases at V and 3 bases at J, with 11 bases between. Looked up from germline, CDR1 is KGHSH and CDR2 is LQKENI. As DNA, the CDR3 is TGTGCCAGCTCACCTACAGGGAGCGACTATGGCTACACCTTC. Residues: CASSPTGSDYGYTF.

This clonotype was counted a few times. The V and J genes are TRBV7-9 and TRBJ1-1, with TRBD1 identical over 10 bases. The germline V gene has CDR1 SEHNR and CDR2 FQNEAQ (reference sequence). J lost 5 bases, V lost 3 bases, and 6 bases had no gene match. The CDR3 runs 15 residues. CDR3 sequence reads: CASSFPTGGRTEAFF. CDR3 nucleotide sequence: TGTGCCAGCAGCTTTCCGACAGGGGGCAGGACTGAAGCTTTCTTT.

The rearrangement links TRBV30 to TRBJ1-1; D not certain. From germline, CDR1 is GTSNPN and CDR2 SVGIG (reference sequence). The V end was cut by 6 bases, the J end by 0 bases, with 20 bases between. The CDR3 extends over 16 amino acids. CDR3 coding DNA: TGTGCCTGCTCGCTGGCCAGGCCAAACATGAACACTGAAGCTTTCTTT. Translating gives CACSLARPNMNTEAFF.

The CDR3: CASKRDSRSEQYF. CDR3 nucleotide sequence: TGTGCCAGCAAGCGGGACTCCAGGAGCGAGCAGTACTTC. The chain combines TRBV27 with TRBJ2-7, with 7 nucleotides matching TRBD2. This CDR3 region has 13 residues. V trimming: 7 bases; J trimming: 6 bases; junction bases outside the gene matches: 9. CDR1 is MNHEY and CDR2 is SMNVEV in the germline V gene (reference sequence).

The genes are TRBV7-3 and TRBJ1-6; no clear D. V was pared by 3 bases and J by 9 bases, with 18 bases between. The CDR3 has 16 residues. CDR1 is SGHTA and CDR2 is FQGTGA in the germline V gene. DNA of the CDR3: TGTGCCAGCAGCTTGGATGGGGTTGTTTCGAGTTCACCCCTCCACTTT. Its translation: CASSLDGVVSSSPLHF.

The genes are TRBV7-2 and TRBJ1-1, with D hard to call. The CDR3 is 16 amino acids. In germline, CDR1 is SGHTA, CDR2 FQGNSA. V lost 4 bases and J 1 base, leaving 16 bases between the germline ends. CDR3 bases: TGTGCCAGCAGCTACCGTCGCCAGTTATCGAACACTGAAGCTTTCTTT. Translating gives CASSYRRQLSNTEAFF.

This clonotype has only a few counts. The CDR3: CASSRETYEQYF. CDR3 coding DNA: TGTGCCAGCTCACGCGAGACCTACGAGCAGTACTTC. The gene calls are TRBV18 and TRBJ2-7; D call uncertain. Trimming removed 4 bases from V and 2 bases from J, with 6 bases in between. CDR1 KGHSH and CDR2 LQKENI come from the germline V gene. This CDR3 comprises 12 residues.

The chain combines TRBV20-1 with TRBJ2-3; unclear D gene. Trimming stripped 6 bases from V and 1 base from J, with 17 bases between. Germline assignment: CDR1 DFQATT and CDR2 SNEGSKA (reference sequence). This CDR3 is 15 amino acids long. CDR3 DNA sequence: TGCAGTGCGCCCGACTGGAAAAGACGCACAGATACGCAGTATTTT. It codes for CSAPDWKRRTDTQYF.

This clonotype turned up a few times. The genes are TRBV6-1 and TRBJ1-5; the D is unclear. CDR1 and CDR2 (germline): MNHNS, SASEGT. The CDR3 loop spans 12 amino acids. Deletions cut 2 bases from V and 4 bases from J, with 3 bases between. The CDR3 nucleotides read TGTGCCAGCAGTGAAATGAATCAGCCCCAGCATTTT. It codes for CASSEMNQPQHF.

CDR3 amino acids: CAISELLAGGLYNEQFF. DNA for the CDR3: TGTGCCATCAGTGAGTTACTAGCGGGGGGCCTTTACAATGAGCAGTTCTTC. This chain connects TRBV10-3 to TRBJ2-1, with 12 positions matching TRBD2. V was clipped by 1 base and J by 4 bases; unmatched bases: 5. Per germline, CDR1 ENHRY and CDR2 SYGVKD. This CDR3 has 17 amino acids.

The V call is TRBV20-1, the J call TRBJ2-4; maybe TRBD2 (6 bases). V lost 3 bases, J lost 0 bases, and 12 bases lay in between. Germline V CDR1 and CDR2: DFQATT, SNEGSKA (reference sequence). The CDR3 runs to 15 residues. This CDR3 reads CSASVSGVAKNIQYF. CDR3 coding DNA: TGCAGTGCTAGCGTGTCGGGGGTAGCCAAAAACATTCAGTACTTC.

This clonotype was seen only a few times. The chain is built from TRBV19 and TRBJ2-2; 7 bases are a match to TRBD2. The V gene's germline CDR1 is LNHDA and CDR2 SQIVND (reference sequence). Trimming cost V 4 bases and J 4 bases; bases outside gene matches: 9. The CDR3 consists of 16 residues. The CDR3 bases are TGTGCCAGTAGTAAACCTAGCGGTACGTCCACCGGGGAGCTGTTTTTT. Translated: CASSKPSGTSTGELFF.

This rearrangement joins TRBV28 to TRBJ1-5; D is unresolved. Germline V CDR1 and CDR2: MDHEN, SYDVKM. V shed 1 base and J shed 0 bases, with 13 bases lying between them. This CDR3 spans 17 amino acids. CDR3 DNA: TGTGCCAGCAGTTTATATGGCGGGTCCCATAGCAATCAGCCCCAGCATTTT. Protein: CASSLYGGSHSNQPQHF.

This clonotype was counted between two and nine times. This chain uses TRBV11-2 with TRBJ2-2; TRBD1 matches 7 bases. Germline assignment: CDR1 SGHAT and CDR2 FQNNGV. V lost 5 bases, J lost 0 bases, and 6 bases stayed unmatched. CDR3 length: 16 amino acids. This CDR3 is CASSPPTGANTGELFF. The CDR3 DNA reads as TGTGCCAGCAGCCCCCCCACAGGGGCGAACACCGGGGAGCTGTTTTTT.

This chain joins TRBV19 and TRBJ2-7, with 8 bases that match TRBD1. CDR1 is LNHDA and CDR2 is SQIVND in the germline V gene (reference sequence). CDR3 length: 14 residues. With V trimmed by 7 bases and J by 2 bases, 7 bases remained unmatched. This CDR3 is CASTRGQGPYEQYF. CDR3 in DNA: TGTGCCAGTACCCGCGGACAGGGTCCCTACGAGCAGTACTTC.